This T cell receptor beta chain was captured in a study of T cells in Graves' hyperthyroidism and ophthalmopathy. Overall study context: Prior to any treatment, at the point of initial diagnosis, peripheral blood was collected.

The CDR3 is made up of 16 amino acids. V was shortened by 2 bases and J by 2 bases, with 15 bases between the two germline ends. Germline V gene data show CDR1 as MNHEY and CDR2 as SMNVEV (reference sequence). Amplification of TCR beta CDR3 regions was performed using RNA transcripts as template. RT-PCR in the first round (using the HTBI primer set) targeted the TCR CDR3. Each CDR3 protein gets one entry after TCRdb re-called the multiplex PCR reads with MiXCR. The repertoire has about 560,000 distinct CDR3 sequences, 14% of them found once; the top ten carry 11% to 15%. This clonotype was seen ten or more times.

The V call is TRBV27, the J call TRBJ2-5, with D perhaps given as TRBD1 or TRBD2 (5 bases each). This receptor was taken from a woman in her thirties or forties with Graves' hyperthyroidism. The sequenced material came from blood. This CDR3 reads CASSLEFGAGQETQYF. For the CDR3, the DNA is TGTGCCAGCAGTTTAGAGTTCGGGGCAGGGCAAGAGACCCAGTACTTC.